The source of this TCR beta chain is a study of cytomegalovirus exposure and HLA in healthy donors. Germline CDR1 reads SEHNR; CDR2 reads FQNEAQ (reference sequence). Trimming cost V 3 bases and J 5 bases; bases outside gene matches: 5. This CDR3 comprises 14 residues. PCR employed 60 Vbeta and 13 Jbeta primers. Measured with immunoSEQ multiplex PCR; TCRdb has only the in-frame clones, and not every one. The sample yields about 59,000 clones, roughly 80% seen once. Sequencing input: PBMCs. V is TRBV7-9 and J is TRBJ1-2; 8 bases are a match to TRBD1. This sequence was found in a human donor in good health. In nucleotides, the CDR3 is TGTGCCAGCAGCTTTCAGGGGGCGAAATATGGCTACACCTTC. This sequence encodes CASSFQGAKYGYTF.